Sequencing of this T cell receptor beta chain was carried out in a study of T cells in Graves' hyperthyroidism and ophthalmopathy. At the level of the study: Peripheral blood draws took place at initial diagnosis, ahead of any treatment.

Study-wide results and caveats: In simple terms, a model built on 13 V-J features told ophthalmopathy apart from stable hyperthyroidism.

TCR beta CDR3 regions were amplified from RNA transcripts. First-round RT-PCR of the TCR CDR3 relied on the HTBI primer set. From the multiplex PCR reads, TCRdb called clonotypes with MiXCR, one entry per CDR3 protein. The table shows approximately 400,000 distinct CDR3 sequences, with 13% to 15% occurring only once. A 10 ml volume of fresh peripheral blood provided the PBMCs. Points on this clonotype: As yet, its antigen is unknown. A much bigger clone sits one base away, suggesting this may be a read error. Given the absence of the conserved phenylalanine or tryptophan at the CDR3 end, a read error is likely.

This clonotype was sampled from a woman aged 25 to 39 with Graves' ophthalmopathy. Sequences were obtained from blood.

The DNA for the CDR3 is TGTGCCAGCACCATCCCCCATGGAGCGGGGGAGCAGTTCCTC. Amino acid sequence: CASTIPHGAGEQFL. The J gene is TRBJ2-1, the V gene TRBV7-2; 7 bases align to TRBD2. The CDR3 has 14 amino acids. The germline gives CDR1 SGHTA, CDR2 FQGNSA. V dropped 7 bases and J dropped 10; count of bases not matched to a gene: 13.